The clone carrying this TCR beta chain was observed once. The assay was immunoSEQ multiplex PCR, and TCRdb's table has in-frame clones only and misses some. In the table there are some 370,000 clones, more than 70% of which are singletons. This sample was taken from a study of blood T cell repertoires in COVID-19. V gave up 6 bases and J gave up 3 bases, with 12 bases separating them. The germline gives CDR1 SEHNR, CDR2 FQNEAQ (reference sequence). The CDR3 runs to 15 residues. Material for sequencing was peripheral blood. The receptor was isolated from a man in his forties with acute or convalescent COVID-19. The chain carries TRBV7-9 and TRBJ1-6; TRBD1 might be the D (5 bases). DNA of the CDR3: TGTGCCAGCAGACCTGGGGGGAACTATAATTCACCCCTCCACTTT. It yields the protein CASRPGGNYNSPLHF.